These 23 T cell receptor beta chains came from one sample sequenced in a study of immune heterogeneity within non-small cell lung tumors. Amplification of TCR beta CDR3 was performed by multiplex PCR with 32 V and 13 J primers. One entry per CDR3 protein results from TCRdb running MiXCR on the multiplex PCR reads. Among roughly 3,000 distinct CDR3 sequences, 20% to 25% were seen once, and the ten largest hold approximately 15%. Bulk tumor gDNA, 450 to 600 ng per sample, served as the TCR template. Each primary tumor yielded several biopsies, collected far apart from one another at surgery. Patients had untreated, newly diagnosed non-small cell lung cancer and underwent curative surgery. Sequencing was performed on lung tumor tissue. These receptor sequences come from a man aged 60 to 69 with non-small cell lung cancer.

By proportion, this clonotype is medium-sized. The rearrangement joins TRBV6-2 or TRBV6-3 to TRBJ2-7; 8 nucleotides agree with TRBD2. The J segment lost 4 bases and the V segment lost 0 bases, leaving 14 bases of the junction unmatched. CDR1 and CDR2 (germline): MNHEY, SVGEGT. This CDR3 comprises 18 residues. This chain's CDR3 is CASSYSRGAGTRGYEQYF. In DNA form, the CDR3 reads TGTGCCAGCAGTTACTCGAGGGGGGCCGGGACTAGAGGTTACGAGCAGTACTTC.

This clonotype is deemed medium-sized (0.01 to 0.1%). The V call is TRBV5-1, the J call TRBJ2-7, with 11 bases identical to TRBD1. Germline V CDR1 and CDR2: SGHRS, YFSETQ. The CDR3 totals 15 residues. With V trimmed by 0 bases and J by 3 bases, 2 bases remained unmatched. The CDR3 here is CASSLEGTGGYEQYF. CDR3 coding DNA: TGCGCCAGCAGCTTGGAAGGGACAGGGGGCTACGAGCAGTACTTC.

Details on this clonotype: With a much larger clone just one base away, this may be a read error. The chain carries TRBV11-2 and TRBJ2-2; 7 nucleotides agree with TRBD1. The J segment lost 4 bases and the V segment lost 6 bases, leaving 8 bases of the junction unmatched. The CDR3 is 15 amino acids. Germline CDR1 is SGHAT and CDR2 is FQNNGV. Written as DNA, the CDR3 is TGTGCCAGCAGGCCCACAGGGGATAGCACCGGGGAGCTGTTTTTT. The encoded protein is CASRPTGDSTGELFF. Full variable domain (rest looked up from reference TRBV11-2 and TRBJ2-2): EAGVAQSPRYKIIEKRQSVAFWCNPISGHATLYWYQQILGQGPKLLIQFQNNGVVDDSQLPKDRFSAERLKGVDSTLKIQPAKLEDSAVYLCASRPTGDSTGELFFGEGSRLTVL.

This clonotype was seen more than once but under ten times. At one boundary the junction diverges from the germline segment, which might be a read error. V gene TRBV20-1 combines with J gene TRBJ2-1; 12 nucleotides align to TRBD2. The CDR3 is made up of 14 amino acids. The germline CDR1 and CDR2 sequences are DFQATT and SNEGSKA (reference sequence). The CDR3 DNA reads as TGCGGTGCCCCGACTAGCGGGAGCATGAATGAGCAGTTCTTC. It codes for CGAPTSGSMNEQFF.

In its sample, this clonotype ranks as medium-sized. This chain links TRBV3-1 with TRBJ2-7; unclear D gene. With 2 bases removed from V and 0 bases from J, the gap between germline ends came to 5 bases. The CDR3 is 13 amino acids. Germline V lookup: CDR1 LGHDT, CDR2 YNNKEL (reference sequence). CDR3 sequence: CASSQKASYEQYF. CDR3 DNA sequence: TGTGCCAGCAGCCAAAAGGCCTCCTACGAGCAGTACTTC.

This clonotype is labeled medium-sized. The chain combines TRBV10-3 with TRBJ1-6, with a weak D call TRBD1 (6 bases). The CDR3 spans 15 residues. V was pared by 0 bases and J by 8 bases, with 11 bases between. Germline lookup yields CDR1 ENHRY and CDR2 SYGVKD. The DNA of the CDR3 is TGTGCCATCAGTGAGTCGGAGGGGGGGGATTCACCCCTCCACTTT. This gives the protein CAISESEGGDSPLHF.

In its sample, this clonotype ranks as medium-sized (0.01 to 0.1%). The genes are TRBV19 and TRBJ1-1, with TRBD1 as a possible D gene (6 bases). Germline-derived CDR1 and CDR2 are LNHDA and SQIVND (reference sequence). Trimming removed 4 bases at V and 5 bases at J, with 23 bases between. The CDR3 has 17 residues. The CDR3 DNA is TGTGCCAGTAGTACCCTACAGGGAGGTGGTAGTAATACTGAAGCTTTCTTT. Translated, it gives CASSTLQGGGSNTEAFF.

By proportion, this clonotype is medium-sized (0.01 to 0.1%). This chain connects TRBV2 to TRBJ2-5; D assignment may be TRBD1 or TRBD2 (6 bases each). V shed 8 bases and J shed 3 bases, with 13 bases lying between them. The germline CDR1 and CDR2 sequences are SNHLY and FYNNEI. This CDR3 has 13 residues. The CDR3 spells CASRPGAKETQYF. The CDR3 region has the DNA TGTGCCAGCCGCCCGGGGGCTAAAGAGACCCAGTACTTC.

This clonotype was counted many times. The rearrangement uses TRBV6-1 and TRBJ1-4; D not resolved. Trimming took off 7 bases at V and 3 bases at J, with 12 bases between the two ends. The CDR3 length is 14 residues. From germline, CDR1 is MNHNS and CDR2 SASEGT. Here the CDR3 reads CASTTGRSNEKLFF. The DNA for the CDR3 is TGTGCCAGCACCACCGGGCGATCTAATGAAAAACTGTTTTTT.

This clonotype is medium-sized. The gene calls are TRBV5-6 and TRBJ2-3; D is unclear. The V end was cut by 2 bases, the J end by 3 bases, with 7 bases between. Per the germline V gene, CDR1 is SGHDT and CDR2 is YYEEEE. This CDR3 contains 13 residues. The DNA of the CDR3 is TGTGCCAGCAGCTTTTTGGGGACAGATACGCAGTATTTT. It is translated as CASSFLGTDTQYF.

Comment on this clonotype: One base away lies a much larger clone, so this may be a sequencing read error. The chain combines TRBV7-2 with TRBJ1-2; D remains unclear. The CDR3 is made up of 14 amino acids. Germline CDR1 and CDR2: SGHTA and FQGNSA. CDR3 sequence reads: CANSPRALSYGYTF. CDR3 DNA: TGTGCCAACAGCCCCAGAGCATTGAGCTATGGCTACACCTTC. Drawing the rest from reference TRBV7-2 and TRBJ1-2, the complete variable domain is GAGVSQSPSNKVTEKGKDVELRCDPISGHTALYWYRQSLGQGLEFLIYFQGNSAPDKSGLPSDRFSAERTGGSVSTLTIQRTQQEDSAVYLCANSPRALSYGYTFGSGTRLTVV.

This clonotype counts as medium-sized. The V call is TRBV12-3 or TRBV12-4, the J call TRBJ2-3, with 7 nucleotides matching TRBD2. The CDR3 extends over 18 amino acids. With 4 bases clipped from V and 0 bases from J, the junction kept 13 bases outside the gene matches. The CDR3 region is CASSSLAEKYSSTDTQYF. CDR3 DNA: TGTGCCAGCAGTTCCCTAGCGGAAAAATATTCTAGCACAGATACGCAGTATTTT.

This clonotype is labeled as medium-sized. The chain uses TRBV28 and TRBJ1-5; D gene ambiguous. From germline, CDR1 is MDHEN and CDR2 SYDVKM. CDR3 length: 15 amino acids. Trimming removed 3 bases from V and 6 bases from J, with 15 bases in between. The chain's CDR3 is CASSFRLTPGQPQHF. DNA for the CDR3: TGTGCCAGCAGTTTCCGTCTTACCCCGGGTCAGCCCCAGCATTTT.

About this clonotype itself: One end of the junction fails to match germline, which may point to a read error. J is TRBJ2-7 and V is TRBV5-4, with TRBD2 as a possible D gene (5 bases). This CDR3 region has 15 residues. The germline V gene has CDR1 SGHNT and CDR2 YYREEE (reference sequence). The CDR3 is CDSSLRGGTGREQYF. The CDR3 DNA follows: TGTGACAGCAGCTTGCGCGGCGGAACTGGGAGAGAGCAGTACTTC.

By its share, this clonotype is medium-sized (0.01 to 0.1%). The chain carries TRBV3-1 and TRBJ1-1; a possible D gene is TRBD1 (5 bases). Germline V gene data show CDR1 as LGHDT and CDR2 as YNNKEL (reference sequence). The CDR3 extends over 13 amino acids. The V and J ends lost 1 base and 5 bases respectively, with 8 bases between them. The CDR3 protein is CASSQGGRTEAFF. For the CDR3, the DNA is TGTGCCAGCAGCCAAGGGGGGAGGACTGAAGCTTTCTTT.

This clonotype is medium-sized in the sample. The chain uses TRBV20-1 and TRBJ2-7, with 9 bases lining up with TRBD2. Germline loops: CDR1 DFQATT, CDR2 SNEGSKA (reference sequence). J gave up 5 bases and V 3 bases, and 8 bases lay outside the gene matches. This CDR3 is 14 amino acids long. CDR3: CSARVVAGVHEQYF. The CDR3 DNA is TGCAGTGCTAGGGTGGTAGCGGGAGTACACGAGCAGTACTTC.

Comment on this clonotype: This clone may be a read error of a much larger clone one base away. This chain connects TRBV24-1 to TRBJ2-6; TRBD1 is a possible D gene (6 bases). The CDR3 extends over 14 amino acids. Between the trimmed V and J ends, which lost 4 bases and 4 bases, there was a span of 7 bases. Germline V lookup: CDR1 KGHDR, CDR2 SFDVKD. CDR3 DNA sequence: TGTGCCACCAGTGACCAGGGGGGGGCCAACGTCCTGACTTTC. This gives the protein CATSDQGGANVLTF.

By its share, this clonotype is medium-sized. V gene TRBV2 combines with J gene TRBJ2-1; 10 positions match TRBD1. Trimming at V came to 5 bases and at J to 0 bases, leaving 4 bases not matched to a gene. The CDR3 totals 16 residues. From germline, CDR1 is SNHLY and CDR2 FYNNEI. The CDR3 loop reads CASSWDRGGSYNEQFF. CDR3 nucleotide sequence: TGTGCCAGCAGTTGGGACAGGGGAGGCTCCTACAATGAGCAGTTCTTC.

This clonotype was observed at least ten times. The rearrangement joins TRBV10-3 to TRBJ2-1, with D unclear. Per the germline V gene, CDR1 is ENHRY and CDR2 is SYGVKD. V lost 4 bases and J 4 bases, leaving 5 bases between the germline ends. This CDR3 is built from 12 residues. CDR3 loop: CAISGEYNEQFF. The CDR3 DNA is TGTGCCATCAGTGGCGAATACAATGAGCAGTTCTTC.

Judged by abundance, this clonotype is medium-sized (0.01 to 0.1%). The chain carries TRBV5-1 and TRBJ2-1, with 7 bases matching TRBD1. J lost 8 bases, V lost 0 bases, and 5 bases had no gene match. Germline loops: CDR1 SGHRS, CDR2 YFSETQ. This CDR3 is 14 amino acids long. CDR3 DNA: TGCGCCAGCAGCTTGGTACTAGGGGGCGATGAGCAGTTCTTC. Encoded protein: CASSLVLGGDEQFF. The whole variable domain, remainder taken from reference TRBV5-1 and TRBJ2-1, is KAGVTQTPRYLIKTRGQQVTLSCSPISGHRSVSWYQQTPGQGLQFLFEYFSETQRNKGNFPGRFSGRQFSNSRSEMNVSTLELGDSALYLCASSLVLGGDEQFFGPGTRLTVL.

Judged by abundance, this clonotype is medium-sized. The CDR3, as DNA: TGTGCCAGCAGCTTGGGGCCAGGGGGGTCCTACGAGCAGTACTTC. Amino acids: CASSLGPGGSYEQYF. The chain combines TRBV7-6 with TRBJ2-7; possible D gene TRBD1, 7 bases. V lost 3 bases to trimming and J lost 1 base, with 13 bases between them. Germline CDR1 is SGHVS and CDR2 is FNYEAQ. The CDR3 is made up of 15 amino acids.

This clonotype is medium-sized. The rearrangement uses TRBV25-1 and TRBJ1-1; TRBD1 aligns across 7 bases. There are 12 residues in the CDR3. Germline V gene sequence: CDR1 MGHDK, CDR2 SYGVNS. The V and J ends lost 7 bases and 8 bases, in that order; junction bases with no gene match: 7. CDR3 sequence reads: CASKVGGQEAFF. The CDR3, as DNA: TGTGCCAGCAAGGTAGGGGGCCAGGAAGCTTTCTTT. Drawing the rest from reference TRBV25-1 and TRBJ1-1, the complete variable domain is EADIYQTPRYLVIGTGKKITLECSQTMGHDKMYWYQQDPGMELHLIHYSYGVNSTEKGDLSSESTVSRIRTEHFPLTLESARPSHTSQYLCASKVGGQEAFFGQGTRLTVV.

Concerning this clonotype itself: A single base separates this from a much larger clone, so it may be a read error. V is TRBV20-1 and J is TRBJ2-2; D unresolved. V was cut by 0 bases and J by 8 bases, with 19 bases left in between. The germline V gene encodes CDR1 DFQATT and CDR2 SNEGSKA (reference sequence). The CDR3 loop spans 16 amino acids. Here the CDR3 reads CSARDRQWAVLGELFF. The CDR3 DNA sequence: TGCAGTGCTAGAGATAGGCAGTGGGCAGTCCTGGGGGAGCTGTTTTTT.